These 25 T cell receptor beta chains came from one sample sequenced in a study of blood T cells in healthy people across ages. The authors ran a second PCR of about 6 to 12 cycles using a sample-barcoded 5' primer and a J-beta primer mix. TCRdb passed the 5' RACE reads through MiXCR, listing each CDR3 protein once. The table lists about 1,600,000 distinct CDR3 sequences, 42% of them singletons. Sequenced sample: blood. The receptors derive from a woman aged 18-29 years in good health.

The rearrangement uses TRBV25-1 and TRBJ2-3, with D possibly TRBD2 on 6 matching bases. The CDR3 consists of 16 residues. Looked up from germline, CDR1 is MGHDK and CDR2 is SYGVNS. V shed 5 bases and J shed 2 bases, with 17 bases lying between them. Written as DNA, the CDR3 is TGTGCCAGCAGTTCAAGTGGCGGGGCATACACAGATACGCAGTATTTT. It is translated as CASSSSGGAYTDTQYF.

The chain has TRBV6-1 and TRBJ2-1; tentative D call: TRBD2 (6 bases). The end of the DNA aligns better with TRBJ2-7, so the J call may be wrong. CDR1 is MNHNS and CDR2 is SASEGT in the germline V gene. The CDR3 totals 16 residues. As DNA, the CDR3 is TGTGCCAGCAGTGACGGGACTCAGCGGACCTACAATGAGCAGTACTTC. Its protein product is CASSDGTQRTYNEQYF.

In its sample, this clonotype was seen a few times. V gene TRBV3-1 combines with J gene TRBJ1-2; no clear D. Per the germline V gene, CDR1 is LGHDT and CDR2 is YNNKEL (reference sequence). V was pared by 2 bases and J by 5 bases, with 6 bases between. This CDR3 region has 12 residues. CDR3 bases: TGTGCCAGCAGCCAATTGGGGTATGGCTACACCTTC. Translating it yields CASSQLGYGYTF.

The CDR3 protein is CASIRRDQETQYF. The CDR3 nucleotides are TGTGCCAGCATTCGGCGGGACCAAGAGACCCAGTACTTC. V usage is TRBV2 and J usage is TRBJ2-5, with D maybe TRBD2 (5 bases). With 7 bases removed from V and 0 bases from J, the gap between germline ends came to 9 bases. The CDR3 covers 13 residues. Germline CDR1 and CDR2: SNHLY and FYNNEI.

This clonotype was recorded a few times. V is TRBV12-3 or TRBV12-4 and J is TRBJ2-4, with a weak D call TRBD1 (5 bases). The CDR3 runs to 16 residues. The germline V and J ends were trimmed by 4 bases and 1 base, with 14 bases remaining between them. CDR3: CASSWGSPGAKNIQYF. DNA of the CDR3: TGTGCCAGCAGTTGGGGCAGCCCAGGGGCCAAAAACATTCAGTACTTC.

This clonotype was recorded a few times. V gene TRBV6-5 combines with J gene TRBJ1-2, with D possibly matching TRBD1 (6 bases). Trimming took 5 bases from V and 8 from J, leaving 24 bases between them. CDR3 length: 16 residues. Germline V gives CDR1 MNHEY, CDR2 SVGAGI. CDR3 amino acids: CASSTQTGLVSGGYTF. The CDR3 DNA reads TGTGCCAGCAGTACGCAGACAGGTCTGGTGTCGGGGGGCTACACCTTC.

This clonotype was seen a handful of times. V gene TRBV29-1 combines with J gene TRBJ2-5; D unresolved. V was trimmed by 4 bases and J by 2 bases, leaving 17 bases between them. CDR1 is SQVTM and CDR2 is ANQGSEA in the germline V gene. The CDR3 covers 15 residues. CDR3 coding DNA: TGCAGCGTTGTTCCCCCGGGCCAGACTCAAGAGACCCAGTACTTC. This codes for CSVVPPGQTQETQYF. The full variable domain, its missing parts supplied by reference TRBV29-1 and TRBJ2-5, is SAVISQKPSRDICQRGTSLTIQCQVDSQVTMMFWYRQQPGQSLTLIATANQGSEATYESGFVIDKFPISRPNLTFSTLTVSNMSPEDSSIYLCSVVPPGQTQETQYFGPGTRLLVL.

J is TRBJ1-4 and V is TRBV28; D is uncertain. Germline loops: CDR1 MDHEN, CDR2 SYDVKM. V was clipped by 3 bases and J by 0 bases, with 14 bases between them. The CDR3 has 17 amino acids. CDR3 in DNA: TGTGCCAGCAGTTTGGTGGGCGGAGTTGCAACTAATGAAAAACTGTTTTTT. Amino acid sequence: CASSLVGGVATNEKLFF.

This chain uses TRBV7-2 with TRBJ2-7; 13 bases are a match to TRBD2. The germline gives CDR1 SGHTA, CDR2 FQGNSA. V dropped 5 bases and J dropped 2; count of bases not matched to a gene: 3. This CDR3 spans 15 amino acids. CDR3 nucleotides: TGTGCCAGCAGCATGGGACTAGCGGGGCCCTACGAGCAGTACTTC. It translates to CASSMGLAGPYEQYF.

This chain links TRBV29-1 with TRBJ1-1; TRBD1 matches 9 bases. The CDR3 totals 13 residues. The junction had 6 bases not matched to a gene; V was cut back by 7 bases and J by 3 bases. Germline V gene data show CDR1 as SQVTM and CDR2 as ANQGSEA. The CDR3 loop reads CSGDREWDTEAFF. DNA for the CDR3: TGCAGCGGGGACAGGGAATGGGACACTGAAGCTTTCTTT.

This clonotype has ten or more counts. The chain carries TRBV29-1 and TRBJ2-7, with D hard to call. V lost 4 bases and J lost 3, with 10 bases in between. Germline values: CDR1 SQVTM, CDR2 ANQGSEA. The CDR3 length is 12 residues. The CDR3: CSVVVMGYEQYF. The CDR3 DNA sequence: TGCAGCGTTGTGGTTATGGGCTACGAGCAGTACTTC.

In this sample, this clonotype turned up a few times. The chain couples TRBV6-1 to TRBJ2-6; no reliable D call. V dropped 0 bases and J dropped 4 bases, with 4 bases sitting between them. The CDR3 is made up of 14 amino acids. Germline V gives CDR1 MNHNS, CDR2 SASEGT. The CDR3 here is CASSEAMGANVLTF. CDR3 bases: TGTGCCAGCAGTGAAGCTATGGGGGCCAACGTCCTGACTTTC.

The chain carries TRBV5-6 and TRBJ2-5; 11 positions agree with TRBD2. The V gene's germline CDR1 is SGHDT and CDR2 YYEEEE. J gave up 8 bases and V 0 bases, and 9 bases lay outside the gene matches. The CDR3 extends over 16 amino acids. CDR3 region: CASSLGPGTSGPTQYF. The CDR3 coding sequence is TGTGCCAGCAGCTTGGGCCCCGGGACTAGCGGACCAACCCAGTACTTC.

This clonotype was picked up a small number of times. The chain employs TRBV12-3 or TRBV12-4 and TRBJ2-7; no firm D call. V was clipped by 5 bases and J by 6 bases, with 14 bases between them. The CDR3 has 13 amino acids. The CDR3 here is CASSPAPPLEQYF. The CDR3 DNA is TGTGCCAGCAGTCCCGCCCCCCCCCTCGAGCAGTACTTC.

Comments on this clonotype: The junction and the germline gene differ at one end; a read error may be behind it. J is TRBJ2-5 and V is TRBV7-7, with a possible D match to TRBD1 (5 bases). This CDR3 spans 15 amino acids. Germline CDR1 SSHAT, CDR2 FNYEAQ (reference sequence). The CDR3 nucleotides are TGTGCTAGCAGCTTATTTACAGGCACCCAAGAGACCCAGTACTTC. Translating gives CASSLFTGTQETQYF.

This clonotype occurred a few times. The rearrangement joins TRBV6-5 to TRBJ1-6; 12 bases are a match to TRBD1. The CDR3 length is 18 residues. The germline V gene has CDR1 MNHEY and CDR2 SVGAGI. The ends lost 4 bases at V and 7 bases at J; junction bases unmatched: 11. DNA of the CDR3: TGTGCCAGCAGTTTGACCCGGGACAGGGGGCAGGGGAATTCACCCCTCCACTTT. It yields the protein CASSLTRDRGQGNSPLHF.

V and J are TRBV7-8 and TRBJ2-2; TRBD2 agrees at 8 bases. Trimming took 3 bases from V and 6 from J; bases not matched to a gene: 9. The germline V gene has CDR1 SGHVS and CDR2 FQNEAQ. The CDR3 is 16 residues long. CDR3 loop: CASSLGGLESPGELFF. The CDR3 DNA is TGTGCCAGCAGCTTGGGGGGACTAGAGTCGCCCGGGGAGCTGTTTTTT.

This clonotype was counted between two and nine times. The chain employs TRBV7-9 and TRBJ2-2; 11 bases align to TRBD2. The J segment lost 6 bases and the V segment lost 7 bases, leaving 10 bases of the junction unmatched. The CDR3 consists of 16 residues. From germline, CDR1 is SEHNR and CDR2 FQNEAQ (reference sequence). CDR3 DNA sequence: TGTGCCAGCACCAAAATAGCGGGAGGGCCTTCCGGGGAGCTGTTTTTT. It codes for CASTKIAGGPSGELFF.

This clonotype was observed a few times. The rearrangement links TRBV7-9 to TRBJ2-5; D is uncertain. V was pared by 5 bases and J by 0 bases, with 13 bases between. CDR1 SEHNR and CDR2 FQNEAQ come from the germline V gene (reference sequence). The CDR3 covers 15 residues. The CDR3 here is CASSRRLQNQETQYF. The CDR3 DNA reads TGTGCCAGCAGCCGAAGGCTCCAAAACCAAGAGACCCAGTACTTC.

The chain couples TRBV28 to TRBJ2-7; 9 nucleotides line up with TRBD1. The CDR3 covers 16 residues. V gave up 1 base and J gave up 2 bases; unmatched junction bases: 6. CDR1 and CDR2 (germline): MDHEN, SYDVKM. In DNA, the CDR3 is TGTGCCAGCAGTTTATACCCCGGGACAGGGCCCTACGAGCAGTACTTC. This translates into CASSLYPGTGPYEQYF. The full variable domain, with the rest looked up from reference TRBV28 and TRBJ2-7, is DVKVTQSSRYLVKRTGEKVFLECVQDMDHENMFWYRQDPGLGLRLIYFSYDVKMKEKGDIPEGYSVSREKKERFSLILESASTNQTSMYLCASSLYPGTGPYEQYFGPGTRLTVT.

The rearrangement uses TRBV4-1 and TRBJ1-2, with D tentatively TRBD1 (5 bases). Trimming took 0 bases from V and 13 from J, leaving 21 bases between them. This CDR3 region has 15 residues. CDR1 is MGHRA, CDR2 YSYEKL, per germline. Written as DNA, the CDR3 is TGCGCCAGCAGCCAAGATTTTCACGGAAAGGGCCAGGGCACCTTC. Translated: CASSQDFHGKGQGTF.

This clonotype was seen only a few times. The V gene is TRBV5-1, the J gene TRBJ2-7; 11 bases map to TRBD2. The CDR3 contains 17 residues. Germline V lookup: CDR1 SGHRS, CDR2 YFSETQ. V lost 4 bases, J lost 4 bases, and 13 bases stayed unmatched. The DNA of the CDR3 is TGCGCCAGCAGCCCAGACCTAGCGGGAGGCGTCCGTTACGAGCAGTACTTC. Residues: CASSPDLAGGVRYEQYF.

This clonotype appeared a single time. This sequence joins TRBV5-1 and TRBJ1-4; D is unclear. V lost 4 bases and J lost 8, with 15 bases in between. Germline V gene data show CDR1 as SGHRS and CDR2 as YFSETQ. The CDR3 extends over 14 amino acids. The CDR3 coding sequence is TGCGCCAGCAGCCTGAAAGGCGCTGCCGAAAAACTGTTTTTT. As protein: CASSLKGAAEKLFF. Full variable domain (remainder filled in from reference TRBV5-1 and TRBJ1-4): KAGVTQTPRYLIKTRGQQVTLSCSPISGHRSVSWYQQTPGQGLQFLFEYFSETQRNKGNFPGRFSGRQFSNSRSEMNVSTLELGDSALYLCASSLKGAAEKLFFGSGTQLSVL.

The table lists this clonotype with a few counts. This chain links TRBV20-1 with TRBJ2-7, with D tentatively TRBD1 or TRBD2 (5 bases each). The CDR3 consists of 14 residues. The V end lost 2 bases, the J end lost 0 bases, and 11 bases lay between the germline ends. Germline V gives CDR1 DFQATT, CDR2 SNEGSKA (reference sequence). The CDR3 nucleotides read TGCAGTGCTAGACTCGGGACGGCCTCCTACGAGCAGTACTTC. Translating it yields CSARLGTASYEQYF.

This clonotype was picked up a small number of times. The CDR3 sequence is CSADGPGQVDGYTF. In DNA form, the CDR3 reads TGCAGTGCCGACGGACCGGGACAGGTAGATGGCTACACCTTC. This sequence joins TRBV20-1 and TRBJ1-2, with 8 bases that match TRBD1. V was clipped by 6 bases and J by 6 bases; unmatched bases: 12. The CDR3 spans 14 residues. Germline loops: CDR1 DFQATT, CDR2 SNEGSKA (reference sequence).